The T cell receptor (beta chain) under discussion was sequenced for a study of CD8 T cells in ankylosing spondylitis. Findings and caveats of the study: Eight highly homologous variants formed a TCR beta motif that appeared characteristic of ankylosing spondylitis blood. The authors reported significant enrichment of disease-linked clones in matched ankylosing spondylitis synovial fluid.

5'-RACE, quantitative and with molecular barcodes, yielded the TCR beta libraries. TCRdb fed the 5' RACE reads into MiXCR, producing one record per CDR3 protein. The sample comprises about 250,000 distinct CDR3 sequences, approximately 30% of which are singletons, and around 4.4% rests with the top ten. In its sample, this clonotype was seen a few times. The antigen remains undetermined. Unmatched junction bases numbered 8, after V lost 4 bases and J lost 0 bases. Per germline, CDR1 SQVTM and CDR2 ANQGSEA. The CDR3 is 16 residues long. The receptor was isolated from a male donor with ankylosing spondylitis or in good health (not recorded which). Sequenced material: blood, either unsorted or a sorted T cell fraction (not recorded which). The rearrangement joins TRBV29-1 to TRBJ2-7; 11 positions match TRBD2. The CDR3: CSVAGSGGALSYEQYF. As DNA, the CDR3 is TGCAGCGTTGCCGGTAGCGGGGGGGCTCTCTCCTACGAGCAGTACTTC.